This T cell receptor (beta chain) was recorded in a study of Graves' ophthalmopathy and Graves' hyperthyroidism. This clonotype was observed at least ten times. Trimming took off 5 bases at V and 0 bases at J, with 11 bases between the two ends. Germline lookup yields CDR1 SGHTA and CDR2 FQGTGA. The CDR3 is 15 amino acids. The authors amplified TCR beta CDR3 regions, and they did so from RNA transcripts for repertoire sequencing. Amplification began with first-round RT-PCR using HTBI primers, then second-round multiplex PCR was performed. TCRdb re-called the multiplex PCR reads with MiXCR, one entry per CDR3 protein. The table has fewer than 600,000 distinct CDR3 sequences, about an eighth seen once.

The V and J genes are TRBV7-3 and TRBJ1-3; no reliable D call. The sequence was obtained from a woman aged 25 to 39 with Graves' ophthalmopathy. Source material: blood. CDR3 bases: TGTGCCAGCAGCCCCGGGGTCGGCTCTGGAAACACCATATATTTT. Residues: CASSPGVGSGNTIYF.